This T cell receptor (beta chain) is drawn from a study of blood T cell repertoires in COVID-19. As for the study in general: Acute-phase and convalescent COVID-19 samples originated in the United States, Italy and Spain. PBMCs, B-cell-depleted T cells, or T cells provided the cDNA or gDNA that made up the material.

In the authors' methods: Estimation of nucleated cell counts was performed using reference gene primer amplification. Profiling relied on immunoSEQ multiplex PCR, and the TCRdb table lists in-frame clones only, not all of them. Clone size and V and J calls were adopted from that table, with D and trimming inferred from the DNA. In the table there are 200,000 to 300,000 clones, approximately 88% of which are singletons. Trimming removed 0 bases at V and 3 bases at J, with 3 bases between. In germline, CDR1 is LNHDA, CDR2 SQIVND (reference sequence). The CDR3 has 13 residues. The J gene is TRBJ1-5, the V gene TRBV19; D is ambiguous. Sequenced sample: peripheral blood. The receptor's source is a human donor in a cohort sampled during active COVID-19. The CDR3 region is CASSIDNNQPQHF. CDR3 DNA: TGTGCCAGTAGTATAGATAACAATCAGCCCCAGCATTTT. The whole variable domain, remainder taken from reference TRBV19 and TRBJ1-5, is DGGITQSPKYLFRKEGQNVTLSCEQNLNHDAMYWYRQDPGQGLRLIYYSQIVNDFQKGDIAEGYSVSREKKESFPLTVTSAQKNPTAFYLCASSIDNNQPQHFGDGTRLSIL.